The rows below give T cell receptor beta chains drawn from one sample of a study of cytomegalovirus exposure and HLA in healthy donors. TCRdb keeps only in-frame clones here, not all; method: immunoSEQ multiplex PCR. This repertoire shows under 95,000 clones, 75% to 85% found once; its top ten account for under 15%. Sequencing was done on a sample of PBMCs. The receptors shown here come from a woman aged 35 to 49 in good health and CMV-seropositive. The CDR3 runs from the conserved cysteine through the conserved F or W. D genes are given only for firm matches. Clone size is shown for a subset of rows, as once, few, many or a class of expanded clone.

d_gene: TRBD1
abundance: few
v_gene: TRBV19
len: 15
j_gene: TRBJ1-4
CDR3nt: TGTGCCAGTAGGATTCAGGGACAGAGTTATGAAAAACTGTTTTTT
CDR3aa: CASRIQGQSYEKLFF

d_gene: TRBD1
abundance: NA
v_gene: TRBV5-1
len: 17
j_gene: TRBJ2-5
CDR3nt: TGCGCCAGCAGCCCTGTAGTCCGGGACAGCCGCATTAAGACCCAGTACTTC
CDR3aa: CASSPVVRDSRIKTQYF

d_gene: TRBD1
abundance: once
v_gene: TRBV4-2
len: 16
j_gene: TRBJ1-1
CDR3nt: TGTGCCAGCAGCGCCGGGACAGGGGCCCGCGGCACTGAAGCTTTCTTT
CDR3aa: CASSAGTGARGTEAFF

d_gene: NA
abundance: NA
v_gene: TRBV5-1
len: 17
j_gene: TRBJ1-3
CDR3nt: TGCGCCAGCAGCCCCCCGGGGGGTCCCTCCACTGGAAACACCATATATTTT
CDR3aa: CASSPPGGPSTGNTIYF

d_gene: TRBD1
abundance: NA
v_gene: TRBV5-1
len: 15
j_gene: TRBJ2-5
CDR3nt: TGCGCCAGCAGCGATGGACAGGTTCCCCAAGAGACCCAGTACTTC
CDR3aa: CASSDGQVPQETQYF

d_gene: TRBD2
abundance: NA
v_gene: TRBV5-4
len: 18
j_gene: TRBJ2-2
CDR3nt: TGTGCCAGCAGCTTGGGGGGTGTGCTAGCGGACAACACCGGGGAGCTGTTTTTT
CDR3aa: CASSLGGVLADNTGELFF

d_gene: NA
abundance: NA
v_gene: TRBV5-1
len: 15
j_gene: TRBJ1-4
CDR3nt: TGCGCCAGCAGCTTGGGGTGGCCGGCAGGTGAAAAACTGTTTTTT
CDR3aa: CASSLGWPAGEKLFF

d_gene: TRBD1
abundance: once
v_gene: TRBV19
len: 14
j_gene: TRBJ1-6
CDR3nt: TGTGCCAGTAGCACCGGGACAGATAATTCACCCCTCCACTTT
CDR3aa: CASSTGTDNSPLHF

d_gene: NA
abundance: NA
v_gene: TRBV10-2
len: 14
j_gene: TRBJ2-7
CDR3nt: TGCGCCAGCAGTGAGTCGAACAGGGAAAACGAGCAGTACTTC
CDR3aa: CASSESNRENEQYF

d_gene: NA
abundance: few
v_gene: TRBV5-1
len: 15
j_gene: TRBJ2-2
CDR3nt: TGCGCCAGCAGCCATGAAGGGGCGCGGACCGGGGAGCTGTTTTTT
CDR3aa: CASSHEGARTGELFF

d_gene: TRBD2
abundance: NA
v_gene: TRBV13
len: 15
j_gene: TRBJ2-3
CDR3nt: TGTGCCAGCAGCCAAGGGCGCGGGAGCCCAGATACGCAGTATTTT
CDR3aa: CASSQGRGSPDTQYF

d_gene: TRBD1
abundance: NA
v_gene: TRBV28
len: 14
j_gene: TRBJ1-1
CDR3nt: TGTGCCAGCAGTGTGGGACAGGGGAACACTGAAGCTTTCTTT
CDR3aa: CASSVGQGNTEAFF

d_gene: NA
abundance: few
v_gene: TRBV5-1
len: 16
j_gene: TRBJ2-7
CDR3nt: TGCGCCAGCAGCTTGGTCCGGGGTTCGAGCTCCTACGAGCAGTACTTC
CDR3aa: CASSLVRGSSSYEQYF

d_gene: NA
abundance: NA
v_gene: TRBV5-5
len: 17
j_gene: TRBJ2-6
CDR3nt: TGTGCCAGCAGCCTAACCTACTCCCAAACTGGGGCCAACGTCCTGACTTTC
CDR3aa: CASSLTYSQTGANVLTF

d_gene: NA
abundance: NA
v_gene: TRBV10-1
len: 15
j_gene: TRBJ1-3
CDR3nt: TGCGCCAGGGACGGACAGTGGGGCTCTGGAAACACCATATATTTT
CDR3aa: CARDGQWGSGNTIYF

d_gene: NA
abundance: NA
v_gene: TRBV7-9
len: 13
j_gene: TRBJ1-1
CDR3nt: TGTGCCAGCAGCTTTTTGGCGAACACTGAAGCTTTCTTT
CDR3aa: CASSFLANTEAFF

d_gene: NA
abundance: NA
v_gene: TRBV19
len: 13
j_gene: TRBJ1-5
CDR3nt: TGTGCCAGTAGTATCTCCGCAGGCCAGCCCCAGCATTTT
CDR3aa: CASSISAGQPQHF

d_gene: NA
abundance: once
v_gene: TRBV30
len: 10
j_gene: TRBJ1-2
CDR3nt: TGTGCCTGCAGACAGGATGGCTACACCTTC
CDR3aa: CACRQDGYTF

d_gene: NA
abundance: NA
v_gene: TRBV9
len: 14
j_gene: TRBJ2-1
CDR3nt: TGTGCCAGCAGCGTAGGGGGTAGCGGCGATGAGCAGTTCTTC
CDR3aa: CASSVGGSGDEQFF

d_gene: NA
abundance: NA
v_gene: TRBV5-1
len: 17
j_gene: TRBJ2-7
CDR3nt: TGCGCCAGCAGCTTGGCTGGACAAAATGCTTACTCCTACGAGCAGTACTTC
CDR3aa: CASSLAGQNAYSYEQYF

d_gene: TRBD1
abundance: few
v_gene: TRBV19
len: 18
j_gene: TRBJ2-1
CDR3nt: TGTGCCAGTAGTATTACTTCTGGACAGGGTTCCTACTACAATGAGCAGTTCTTC
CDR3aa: CASSITSGQGSYYNEQFF

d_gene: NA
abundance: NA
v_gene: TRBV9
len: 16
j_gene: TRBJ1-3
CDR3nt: TGTGCCAGCAGCCCCGGAACGGGACTCTCTGGAAACACCATATATTTT
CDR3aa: CASSPGTGLSGNTIYF

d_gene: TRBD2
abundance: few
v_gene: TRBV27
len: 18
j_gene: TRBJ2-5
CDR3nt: TGTGCCAGCAGTTCCTCCACGAAGATAGCGGGAACCCCCTGGGAGCAGTACTTC
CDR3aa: CASSSSTKIAGTPWEQYF

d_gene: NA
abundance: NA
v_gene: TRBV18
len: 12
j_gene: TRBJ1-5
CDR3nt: TGTGCCAGCTCACTGCTGACAGGCCCCCAGCATTTT
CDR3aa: CASSLLTGPQHF

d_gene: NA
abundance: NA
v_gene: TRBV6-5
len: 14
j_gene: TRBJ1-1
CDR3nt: TGTGCCAGCAGTTCCACCGGGACACCTTTAGGAGCTTTCTTT
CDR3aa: CASSSTGTPLGAFF

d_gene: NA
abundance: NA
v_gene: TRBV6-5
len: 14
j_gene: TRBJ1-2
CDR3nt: TGTGCCAGCGGAAAGACAGTTTCTAACTATGGCTACACCTTC
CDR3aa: CASGKTVSNYGYTF

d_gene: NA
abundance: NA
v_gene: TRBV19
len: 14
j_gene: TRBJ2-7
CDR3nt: TGTGCCAGTAGTGATAGGGGAAGCTCCTACGAGCAGTACTTC
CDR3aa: CASSDRGSSYEQYF

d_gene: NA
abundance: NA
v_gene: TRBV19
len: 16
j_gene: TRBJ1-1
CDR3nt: TGTGCCAGTAGTATAGATCGGGAATACTATTTGACTGAAGCTTTCTTT
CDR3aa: CASSIDREYYLTEAFF

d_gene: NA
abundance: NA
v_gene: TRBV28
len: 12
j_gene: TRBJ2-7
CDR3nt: TGTGCCAGCAGTTTGACTACGTACGAGCAGTACTTC
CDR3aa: CASSLTTYEQYF

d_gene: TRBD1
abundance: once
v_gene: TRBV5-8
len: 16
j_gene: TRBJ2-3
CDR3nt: TGTGCCAGCAGCCAACGGACAGGGGGCGGCACAGATACGCAGTATTTT
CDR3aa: CASSQRTGGGTDTQYF

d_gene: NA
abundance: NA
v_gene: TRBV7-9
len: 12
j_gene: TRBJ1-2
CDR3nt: TGTGCCAGCAGCTCACAGGGAGATGGCTACACCTTC
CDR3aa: CASSSQGDGYTF

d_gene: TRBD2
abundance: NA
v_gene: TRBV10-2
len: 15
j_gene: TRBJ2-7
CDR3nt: TGCGCCAGCAAAAAGGGAGGGGTAAACCCCGAGGAGCAGTACTTC
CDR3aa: CASKKGGVNPEEQYF

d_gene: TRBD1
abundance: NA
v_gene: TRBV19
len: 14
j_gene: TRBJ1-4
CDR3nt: TGTGCCAGTAGTAAAACCGGGACAGATGAAAAACTGTTTTTT
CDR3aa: CASSKTGTDEKLFF

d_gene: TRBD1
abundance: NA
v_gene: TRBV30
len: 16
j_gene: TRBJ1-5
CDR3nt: TGTGCCTGGAGTCTCACCGGGACAGGGTCCCATCAGCCCCAGCATTTT
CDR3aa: CAWSLTGTGSHQPQHF

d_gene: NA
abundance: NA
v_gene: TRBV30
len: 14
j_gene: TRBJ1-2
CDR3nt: TGTGCCTGGAGTGTACAGCAGGGGTCAGATGGCTACACCTTC
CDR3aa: CAWSVQQGSDGYTF

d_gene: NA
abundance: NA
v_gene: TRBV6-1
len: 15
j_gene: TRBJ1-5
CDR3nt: TGTGCCAGCAGTGACCTGGACAGTAGCAATCAGCCCCAGCATTTT
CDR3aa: CASSDLDSSNQPQHF

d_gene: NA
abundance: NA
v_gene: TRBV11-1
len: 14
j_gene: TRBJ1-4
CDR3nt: TGTGCCAGCAGTCCGGGCAGGGAGGATGAAAAACTGTTTTTT
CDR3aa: CASSPGREDEKLFF

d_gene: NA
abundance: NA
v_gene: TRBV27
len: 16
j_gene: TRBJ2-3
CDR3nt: TGTGCCAGCAGCCTAGGATGGCGGGGAAGAACAGATACGCAGTATTTT
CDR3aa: CASSLGWRGRTDTQYF

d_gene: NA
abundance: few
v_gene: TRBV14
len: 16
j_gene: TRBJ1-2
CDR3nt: TGTGCCAGCAGCCAGATTGAGACAGAGCCGATGTATGGCTACACCTTC
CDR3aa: CASSQIETEPMYGYTF

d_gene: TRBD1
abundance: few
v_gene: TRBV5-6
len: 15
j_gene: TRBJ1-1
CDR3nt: TGTGCCAGCAGCGGCCGGGACAGGGCCAACACTGAAGCTTTCTTT
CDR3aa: CASSGRDRANTEAFF

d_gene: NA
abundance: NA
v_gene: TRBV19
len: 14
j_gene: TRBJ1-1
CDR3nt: TGTGCCAGTAGGCCACCCTCGGGGTCCACTGAAGCTTTCTTT
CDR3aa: CASRPPSGSTEAFF

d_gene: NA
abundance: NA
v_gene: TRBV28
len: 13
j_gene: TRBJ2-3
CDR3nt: TGTGCCAGCAGCTCCTCCGGGGTGGATACGCAGTATTTT
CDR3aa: CASSSSGVDTQYF

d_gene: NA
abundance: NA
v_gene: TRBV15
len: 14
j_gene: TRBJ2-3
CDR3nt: TGTGCCACCAGCACCTTCCTCGGCACAGATACGCAGTATTTT
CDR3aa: CATSTFLGTDTQYF

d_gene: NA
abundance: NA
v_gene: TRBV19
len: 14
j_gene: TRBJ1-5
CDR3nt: TGTGCCAGTAGTATATGGGCAGGGGAGCAGCCCCAGCATTTT
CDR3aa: CASSIWAGEQPQHF

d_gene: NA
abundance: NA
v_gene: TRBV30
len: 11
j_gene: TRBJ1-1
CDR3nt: TGTGCCTGGAGTGTGGCTCCCGAAGCTTTCTTT
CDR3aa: CAWSVAPEAFF

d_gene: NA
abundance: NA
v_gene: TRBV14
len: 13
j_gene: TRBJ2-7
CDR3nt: TGTGCCAGCAGCCAAGATATCAGCTACGAGCAGTACTTC
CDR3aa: CASSQDISYEQYF

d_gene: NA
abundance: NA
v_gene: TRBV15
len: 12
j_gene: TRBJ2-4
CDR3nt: TGTGCCACCAGCAGAGATCTGGGAGAAGAGTACTTC
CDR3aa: CATSRDLGEEYF